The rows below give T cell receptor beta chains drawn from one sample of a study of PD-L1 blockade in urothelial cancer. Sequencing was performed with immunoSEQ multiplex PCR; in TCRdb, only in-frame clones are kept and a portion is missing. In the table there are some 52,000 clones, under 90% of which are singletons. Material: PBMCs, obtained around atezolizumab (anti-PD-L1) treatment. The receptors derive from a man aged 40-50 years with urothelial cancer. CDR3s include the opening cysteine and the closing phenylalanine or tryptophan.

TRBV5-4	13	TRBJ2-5	CASSSLVSETQYF
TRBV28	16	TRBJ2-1	CASESVGGSSYNEQFF
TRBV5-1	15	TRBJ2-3	CASSVQGSSTDTQYF
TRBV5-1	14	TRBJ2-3	CASSLSGGGDTQYF
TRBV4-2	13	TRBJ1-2	CASSRQGSGGYTF
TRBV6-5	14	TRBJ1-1	CASSEVDRGFEAFF
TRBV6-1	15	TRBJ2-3	CASRESGASTDTQYF
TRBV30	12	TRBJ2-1	CAWNLNRNEQFF
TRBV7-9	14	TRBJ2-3	CASSLAGRTDTQYF
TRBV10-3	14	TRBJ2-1	CTISESPIADEQFF
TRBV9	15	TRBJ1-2	CASSVTGRRKYGYTF
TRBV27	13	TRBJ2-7	CASSSDWGGEQYF
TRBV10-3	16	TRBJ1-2	CAISEPGNRAIDGYTF
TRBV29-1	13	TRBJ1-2	CSVEELASYGYTF
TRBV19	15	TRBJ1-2	CASSMGGTVVYGYTF
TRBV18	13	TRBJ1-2	CASSPDQNYGYTF
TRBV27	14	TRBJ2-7	CASSLSGTGYEQYF
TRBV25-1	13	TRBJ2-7	CASSEDRSYEQYF
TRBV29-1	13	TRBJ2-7	CSVERDSSYEQYF
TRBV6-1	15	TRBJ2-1	CASSEAGLAGIEQFF
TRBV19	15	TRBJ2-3	CASSYTGGRTDTQYF
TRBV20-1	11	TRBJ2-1	CSAKYYNEQFF
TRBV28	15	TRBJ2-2	CASTVKAEDTGELFF
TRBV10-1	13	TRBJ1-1	CASSQQGASEAFF
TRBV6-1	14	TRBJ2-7	CASRETSGTSTEYF
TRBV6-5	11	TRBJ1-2	CASRRDGGYTF
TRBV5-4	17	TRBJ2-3	CASSLGETSGRTDTQYF
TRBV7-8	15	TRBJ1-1	CASSLSAGGNTEAFF
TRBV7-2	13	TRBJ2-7	CASSEDRSREQYF
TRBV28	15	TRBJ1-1	CASTSLRGGGTEAFF
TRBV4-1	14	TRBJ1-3	CASSQGLRGNTIYF
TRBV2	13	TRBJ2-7	CASSAWREFEQYF
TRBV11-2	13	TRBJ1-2	CASSHPSGGGYTF
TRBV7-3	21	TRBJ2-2	CASSLLQPLLGSGINTGELFF
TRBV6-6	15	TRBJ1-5	CASSHQGTGNQPQHF
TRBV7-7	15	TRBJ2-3	CASSLTGGSTDTQYF
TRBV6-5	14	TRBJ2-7	CASTRDNLGDEQYF
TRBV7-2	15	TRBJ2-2	CASSLGLTNTGELFF